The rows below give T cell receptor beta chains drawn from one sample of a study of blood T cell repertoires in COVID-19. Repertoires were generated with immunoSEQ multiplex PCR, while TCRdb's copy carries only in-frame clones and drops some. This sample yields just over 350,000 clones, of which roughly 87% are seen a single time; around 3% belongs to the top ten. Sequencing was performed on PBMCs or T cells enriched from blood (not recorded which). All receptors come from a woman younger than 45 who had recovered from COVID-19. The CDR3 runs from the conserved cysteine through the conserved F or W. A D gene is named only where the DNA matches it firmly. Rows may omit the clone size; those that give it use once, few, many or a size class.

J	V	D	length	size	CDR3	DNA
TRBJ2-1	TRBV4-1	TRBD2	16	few	CASSQGTVAGSNEQFF	TGCGCCAGCAGCCAAGGTACAGTAGCGGGGAGCAATGAGCAGTTCTTC
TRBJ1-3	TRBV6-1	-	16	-	CASSEGTRGSGNTIYF	TGTGCCAGCAGTGAGGGGACCAGGGGCTCTGGAAACACCATATATTTT
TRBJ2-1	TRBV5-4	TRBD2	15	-	CASSPERGSYNEQFF	TGTGCCAGCAGCCCGGAGCGGGGTAGTTACAATGAGCAGTTCTTC
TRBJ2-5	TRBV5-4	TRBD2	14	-	CASSLVAGVETQYF	TGTGCCAGCAGCTTGGTGGCGGGGGTTGAGACCCAGTACTTC
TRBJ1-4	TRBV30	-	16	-	CAWLETGNGANEKLFF	TGTGCCTGGTTGGAAACAGGGAACGGAGCTAATGAAAAACTGTTTTTT
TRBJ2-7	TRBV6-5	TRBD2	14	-	CASSYYAGGNEQYF	TGTGCCAGCAGTTACTATGCGGGAGGCAACGAGCAGTACTTC
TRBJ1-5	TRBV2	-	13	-	CASSEWQNQPQHF	TGTGCCAGCAGTGAGTGGCAGAATCAGCCCCAGCATTTT
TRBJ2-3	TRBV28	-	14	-	CASSGTYSTDTQYF	TGTGCCAGCAGCGGGACTTATAGCACAGATACGCAGTATTTT
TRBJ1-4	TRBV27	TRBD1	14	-	CASSFRQGGEKLFF	TGTGCCAGCAGTTTCAGGCAAGGGGGCGAAAAACTGTTTTTT
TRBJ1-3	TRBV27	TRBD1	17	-	CASSPLGQSFSGNTIYF	TGTGCCAGCAGTCCCTTGGGACAGAGTTTCTCTGGAAACACCATATATTTT
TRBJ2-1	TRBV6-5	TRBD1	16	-	CASSYSGGTGVNEQFF	TGTGCCAGCAGTTACTCGGGAGGGACAGGGGTAAATGAGCAGTTCTTC
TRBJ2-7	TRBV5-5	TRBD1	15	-	CASSPGTGGEYEQYF	TGTGCCAGCAGCCCGGGGACAGGGGGCGAGTACGAGCAGTACTTC
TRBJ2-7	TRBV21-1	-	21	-	CASSKAHTGTSGGHLPGEQYF	TGTGCCAGCAGCAAAGCCCACACCGGGACTAGCGGGGGCCACCTCCCGGGAGAGCAGTACTTC
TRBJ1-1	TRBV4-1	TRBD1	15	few	CASSQPGTGSTEAFF	TGCGCCAGCAGCCAACCCGGGACAGGGAGTACTGAAGCTTTCTTT
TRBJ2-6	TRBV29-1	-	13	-	CSVSRDGANVLTF	TGCAGCGTTTCCCGAGATGGGGCCAACGTCCTGACTTTC
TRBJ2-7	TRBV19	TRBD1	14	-	CASSRGQGPYEQYF	TGTGCCAGTAGTAGAGGACAGGGACCCTACGAGCAGTACTTC
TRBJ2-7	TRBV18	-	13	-	CASSSGINYEQYF	TGTGCCAGCTCATCCGGGATTAACTACGAGCAGTACTTC
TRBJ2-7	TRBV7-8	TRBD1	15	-	CASSLVQGAAGEQYF	TGTGCCAGCAGCTTAGTTCAGGGGGCGGCGGGGGAGCAGTACTTC